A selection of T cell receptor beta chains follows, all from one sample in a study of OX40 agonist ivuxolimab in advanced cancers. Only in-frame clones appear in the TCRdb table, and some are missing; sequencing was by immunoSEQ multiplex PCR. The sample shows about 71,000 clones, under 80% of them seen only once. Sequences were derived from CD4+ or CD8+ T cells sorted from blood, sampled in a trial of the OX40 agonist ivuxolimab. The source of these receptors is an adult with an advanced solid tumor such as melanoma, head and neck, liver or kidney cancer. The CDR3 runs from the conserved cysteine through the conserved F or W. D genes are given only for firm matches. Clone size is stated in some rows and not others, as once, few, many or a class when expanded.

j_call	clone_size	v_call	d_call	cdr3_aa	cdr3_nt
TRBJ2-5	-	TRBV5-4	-	CASSLIGGRETQYF	TGTGCCAGCAGCTTGATTGGGGGCAGGGAGACCCAGTACTTC
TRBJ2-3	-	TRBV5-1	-	CASSFAAAGPDTQYF	TGCGCCAGCAGCTTCGCTGCGGCAGGCCCAGATACGCAGTATTTT
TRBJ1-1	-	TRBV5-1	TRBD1	CASSFRPGGSDTEAFF	TGCGCCAGCAGCTTTCGCCCAGGGGGCTCGGACACTGAAGCTTTCTTT
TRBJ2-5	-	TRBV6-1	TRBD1	CASIPARTGQETQYF	TGTGCCAGCATTCCAGCCCGGACAGGCCAAGAGACCCAGTACTTC
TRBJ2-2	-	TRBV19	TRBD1	CASKRQGTGELFF	TGTGCCAGTAAAAGACAGGGGACCGGCGAGCTGTTTTTT
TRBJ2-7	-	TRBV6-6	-	CASKRDAGAYGQYF	TGTGCCAGCAAACGGGATGCAGGGGCCTACGGGCAGTACTTC
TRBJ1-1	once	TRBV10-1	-	CASRAGTPNTEAFF	TGCGCCAGCAGAGCCGGGACACCGAACACTGAAGCTTTCTTT
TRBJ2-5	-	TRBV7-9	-	CASSKTEGGETQYF	TGTGCCAGCAGCAAAACGGAGGGAGGAGAGACCCAGTACTTC
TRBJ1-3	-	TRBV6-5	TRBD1	CASSLTGARNTIYF	TGTGCCAGCAGTTTGACAGGGGCAAGAAACACCATATATTTT
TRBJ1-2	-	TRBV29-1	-	CSVVRPGRRAYGYTF	TGCAGCGTGGTCCGACCGGGACGCCGGGCCTATGGCTACACCTTC
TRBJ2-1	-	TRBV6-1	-	CASSEPIAATYNEQFF	TGTGCCAGCAGTGAACCTATAGCGGCCACCTACAATGAGCAGTTCTTC
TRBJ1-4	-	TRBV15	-	CATSRDVGRFNEKLFF	TGTGCCACCAGCAGAGACGTAGGCCGGTTTAATGAAAAACTGTTTTTT
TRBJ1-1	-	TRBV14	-	CASSPTRTEAFF	TGTGCCAGCAGCCCGACTCGCACTGAAGCTTTCTTT
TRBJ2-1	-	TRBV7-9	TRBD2	CASSPASGYDEQFF	TGTGCCAGCAGCCCCGCTAGCGGCTACGATGAGCAGTTCTTC
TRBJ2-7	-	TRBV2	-	CASRARVEQYF	TGTGCCAGCAGAGCCAGGGTCGAGCAGTACTTC
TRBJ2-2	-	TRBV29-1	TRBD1	CSVGTGGNTGELFF	TGCAGCGTGGGGACAGGGGGCAACACCGGGGAGCTGTTTTTT
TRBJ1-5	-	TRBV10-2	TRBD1	CASSAATGEGQPQHF	TGCGCCAGCAGTGCTGCAACAGGGGAGGGTCAGCCCCAGCATTTT
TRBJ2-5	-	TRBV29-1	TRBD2	CSVFREGTQETQYF	TGCAGCGTTTTTCGGGAGGGGACACAAGAGACCCAGTACTTC
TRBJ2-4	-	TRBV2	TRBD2	CASSTGTRLGAKNIQYF	TGTGCCAGCAGTACCGGGACTAGACTTGGGGCCAAAAACATTCAGTACTTC
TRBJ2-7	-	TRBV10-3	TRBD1	CAISRTGGSYEQYF	TGTGCCATCAGCAGGACAGGGGGCTCCTACGAGCAGTACTTC
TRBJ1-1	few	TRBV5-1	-	CASSLREITEAFF	TGCGCCAGCAGCTTGCGTGAAATTACTGAAGCTTTCTTT
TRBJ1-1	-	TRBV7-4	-	CASSLVAETEAFF	TGTGCCAGCAGCTTAGTGGCAGAGACTGAAGCTTTCTTT
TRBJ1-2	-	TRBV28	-	CASSSSHVGGYTF	TGTGCCAGCAGTTCTTCCCATGTAGGAGGCTACACCTTC
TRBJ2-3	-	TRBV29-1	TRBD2	CSVYRWGGGTQYF	TGCAGCGTATACAGGTGGGGCGGGGGTACGCAGTATTTT